This TCR beta chain is from a study of PD-1 blockade in classical Hodgkin lymphoma. Generated by immunoSEQ multiplex PCR, the TCRdb table keeps only in-frame clones and is missing some. Of approximately 19,000 clones in the sample, 65% to 80% were seen once. Specified time point: cycle 4 day 1 (C4D1), after 5 to 7 weeks of nivolumab. Each of the patients experienced relapse following autologous stem cell transplantation, and their brentuximab vedotin exposure differed. The V and J ends lost 1 base and 8 bases respectively, with 15 bases between them. The CDR3 totals 14 residues. CDR1 and CDR2 from the germline V gene are SGHRS and YFSETQ.

This chain links TRBV5-1 with TRBJ1-1; D gene ambiguous. The specimen was peripheral blood mononuclear cells (PBMCs), collected before the fourth cycle of nivolumab. The sequence came from a human donor with classical Hodgkin lymphoma. CDR3 loop: CASSLTLGRPEAFF. The DNA of the CDR3 is TGCGCCAGCAGCTTGACCTTAGGACGTCCAGAAGCTTTCTTT.